This T cell receptor beta chain was found in a study of CD8+ T cells in alopecia areata. Details on this clone: Its antigen is undetermined.

Treatment noted: oral pan-JAK inhibitor, 5-10 mg twice daily. Study-level points and caveats: One nonresponder makes the tie between baseline CD8+ expansion and response uncertain.

cDNA prepared by RNA extraction and subsequent reverse transcription served as the template for sequencing. Only in-frame clones appear in the TCRdb table, and some are missing; sequencing was by immunoSEQ multiplex PCR. The sample includes 150,000 to 200,000 clones, roughly 60% of them seen just once. This CDR3 has 14 amino acids. Trimming took 4 bases from V and 2 from J, leaving 12 bases between them. Germline V lookup: CDR1 GTSNPN, CDR2 SVGIG (reference sequence). This sequence was found in a human donor with alopecia areata. The sample here was CD4+ T cells sorted from blood, taken at week 24, from a patient treated with tofacitinib. V is TRBV30 and J is TRBJ2-1; possibly TRBD1 for D (7 bases). The CDR3 loop is CAWTQGGPYNEQFF. The CDR3 coding sequence is TGTGCCTGGACTCAGGGGGGACCCTACAATGAGCAGTTCTTC. Filled out from reference TRBV30 and TRBJ2-1, the complete variable domain reads SQTIHQWPATLVQPVGSPLSLECTVEGTSNPNLYWYRQAAGRGLQLLFYSVGIGQISSEVPQNLSASRPQDRQFILSSKKLLLSDSGFYLCAWTQGGPYNEQFFGPGTRLTVL.